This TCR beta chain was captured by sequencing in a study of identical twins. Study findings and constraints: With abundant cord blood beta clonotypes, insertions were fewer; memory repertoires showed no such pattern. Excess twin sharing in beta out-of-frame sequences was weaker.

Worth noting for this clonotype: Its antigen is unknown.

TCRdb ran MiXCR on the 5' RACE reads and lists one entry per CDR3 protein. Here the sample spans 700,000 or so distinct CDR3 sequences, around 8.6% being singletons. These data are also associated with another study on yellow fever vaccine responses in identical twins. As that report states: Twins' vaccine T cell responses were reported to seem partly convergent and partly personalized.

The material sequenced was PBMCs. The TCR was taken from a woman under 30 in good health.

The CDR3 nucleotides are TGTGCCAGCAGCTTGAGCATGGCGGGAGTGGAGCGAGAGACCCAGTACTTC. Its translation: CASSLSMAGVERETQYF. The chain carries TRBV5-6 and TRBJ2-5; 7 nucleotides agree with TRBD2. The CDR3 sequence is 17 residues long. Germline CDR1 reads SGHDT; CDR2 reads YYEEEE. The trim removed 1 base at V and 4 bases at J, leaving 13 bases unmatched.